What follows are 20 T cell receptor beta chains derived from one specimen sequenced in a study of shared clonotypes between healthy human individuals. Repertoires were generated with immunoSEQ multiplex PCR, while TCRdb's copy carries only in-frame clones and drops some. This sample has more than 550,000 clones, with about 92% found just once. The sample taken for sequencing was memory CD8+ T cells from PBMCs. The subset here: CD45RO+ cells pooled with CCR7-negative TemRA cells. The receptors were sampled from a young man in good health. Some clones in this sample may be carry-over from other donors' samples.

This CDR3 is CASSEIADSRRANQPQHF. Here the CDR3 DNA reads TGTGCCAGCAGTGAAATTGCGGACAGCCGAAGGGCCAATCAGCCCCAGCATTTT. V and J are TRBV2 and TRBJ1-5, with a possible D match to TRBD1 (6 bases). The germline CDR1 and CDR2 sequences are SNHLY and FYNNEI. The CDR3 has 18 amino acids. V lost 2 bases, J lost 3 bases, and 20 bases lay in between.

This clone was counted a single time. This chain uses TRBV6-1 with TRBJ1-5; no definite D call. This CDR3 is built from 12 residues. Deletions cut 2 bases from V and 6 bases from J, with 5 bases between. Germline V gene sequence: CDR1 MNHNS, CDR2 SASEGT. CDR3 coding DNA: TGTGCCAGCAGTGAAATGGGTCAGCCCCAGCATTTT. This encodes CASSEMGQPQHF.

The rearrangement joins TRBV28 to TRBJ2-7; D could derive from TRBD1 or TRBD2 (6 bases each). The germline gives CDR1 MDHEN, CDR2 SYDVKM. The CDR3 covers 16 residues. V was trimmed by 3 bases and J by 0 bases, leaving 15 bases between them. CDR3 amino acids: CASSFRVRGPSYEQYF. The DNA of the CDR3 is TGTGCCAGCAGTTTTCGGGTCCGGGGGCCCTCCTACGAGCAGTACTTC.

This sequence joins TRBV4-1 and TRBJ2-5; 7 bases agree with TRBD1. V was clipped by 3 bases and J by 1 base; unmatched bases: 5. Germline CDR1 reads MGHRA; CDR2 reads YSYEKL. This CDR3 contains 15 residues. CDR3 nucleotide sequence: TGCGCCAGCAGCCACCCCGGGGACAGCCAAGAGACCCAGTACTTC. It is translated as CASSHPGDSQETQYF.

The chain carries TRBV11-2 and TRBJ1-1; possibly TRBD1 for D (6 bases). V was cut by 5 bases and J by 4 bases, with 14 bases left in between. This CDR3 contains 14 residues. Germline loops: CDR1 SGHAT, CDR2 FQNNGV. The CDR3 nucleotides read TGTGCCAGCAGCGAAACAGGGCGTGGCACTGAAGCTTTCTTT. Amino acid sequence: CASSETGRGTEAFF.

The chain joins TRBV5-4 to TRBJ2-5, with D maybe TRBD2 (6 bases). This CDR3 is 16 amino acids long. Germline V gene sequence: CDR1 SGHNT, CDR2 YYREEE (reference sequence). Between the trimmed V and J ends, which lost 0 bases and 2 bases, there was a span of 14 bases. The CDR3: CASSLEGSGLQETQYF. CDR3 in DNA: TGTGCCAGCAGCTTGGAAGGTAGCGGACTACAAGAGACCCAGTACTTC.

The rearrangement joins TRBV7-3 to TRBJ2-1; no definite D call. V was pared by 1 base and J by 0 bases, with 7 bases between. Germline V gene lookup returns CDR1 SGHTA and CDR2 FQGTGA. The CDR3 runs 15 residues. CDR3 sequence (DNA): TGTGCCAGCAGCTTAATCCCAAACTCCTACAATGAGCAGTTCTTC. It specifies CASSLIPNSYNEQFF.

The J gene is TRBJ2-5, the V gene TRBV7-9; TRBD2 agrees at 7 bases. Unmatched junction bases numbered 13, after V lost 5 bases and J lost 7 bases. The CDR3 has 15 amino acids. CDR1 and CDR2 (germline): SEHNR, FQNEAQ (reference sequence). CDR3 sequence: CASSQSGEWGGTQYF. The CDR3 DNA sequence: TGTGCCAGCAGCCAAAGCGGGGAATGGGGGGGGACCCAGTACTTC.

The V and J genes are TRBV15 and TRBJ2-7; 7 bases agree with TRBD2. CDR1 is LNHNV and CDR2 is YYDKDF in the germline V gene (reference sequence). The CDR3 runs to 14 residues. With 5 bases clipped from V and 3 bases from J, the junction kept 7 bases outside the gene matches. This chain's CDR3 is CATSPIRTSYEQYF. The DNA for the CDR3 is TGTGCCACCAGCCCCATCCGGACTAGCTACGAGCAGTACTTC.

The chain joins TRBV7-5 to TRBJ2-3; the D call of TRBD2 is as the table states it, not checked on the DNA. TRBV7-5 is marked as a pseudogene. The CDR3 sequence is 16 residues long. CDR3 sequence (DNA): TGTGTCAGACTACTCCCGGACTGTGGGAGCACAGATACGCAGTATTTT. Amino acid sequence: CVRLLPDCGSTDTQYF.

The genes are TRBV9 and TRBJ2-5, with D tentatively TRBD1 (5 bases). This CDR3 is built from 12 residues. The V end lost 3 bases, the J end lost 7 bases, and 10 bases lay between the germline ends. CDR1 and CDR2 (germline): SGDLS, YYNGEE. The CDR3: CASSEGLGTQYF. The CDR3 nucleotides are TGTGCCAGCAGCGAGGGGCTAGGGACCCAGTACTTC.

This chain uses TRBV5-5 with TRBJ1-2; tentative D call: TRBD1 (5 bases). Looked up from germline, CDR1 is SGHKS and CDR2 is YYEKEE (reference sequence). Trimming took off 3 bases at V and 4 bases at J, with 13 bases between the two ends. This CDR3 region has 14 residues. In nucleotides, the CDR3 is TGTGCCAGCAGCTCCCCGGAGGGGACCTATGGCTACACCTTC. It yields the protein CASSSPEGTYGYTF.

V gene TRBV5-4 combines with J gene TRBJ2-1; D might be TRBD1 or TRBD2, each matching 5 bases. In germline, CDR1 is SGHNT, CDR2 YYREEE (reference sequence). The CDR3 spans 16 residues. V shed 2 bases and J shed 6 bases, with 18 bases lying between them. The CDR3 DNA is TGTGCCAGCAGCTTTTTTGGGGGTGTTGAAGGCAATGAGCAGTTCTTC. Translation gives CASSFFGGVEGNEQFF.

J is TRBJ2-7 and V is TRBV7-3; D unclear. Per the germline V gene, CDR1 is SGHTA and CDR2 is FQGTGA. This CDR3 is 13 amino acids long. V was clipped by 2 bases and J by 6 bases, with 11 bases between them. CDR3 sequence reads: CASSLVGPGEQYF. Here the CDR3 DNA reads TGTGCCAGCAGCTTAGTCGGACCGGGCGAGCAGTACTTC.

The chain has TRBV4-3 and TRBJ2-5, with D possibly matching TRBD2 (7 bases). Trimming took 3 bases from V and 5 from J, leaving 13 bases between them. This CDR3 has 14 amino acids. Germline V gene data show CDR1 as LGHNA and CDR2 as YSLEER. Here the CDR3 DNA reads TGCGCCAGCAGCCAGTCCAGGGGAGGGGAGACCCAGTACTTC. Its translation is CASSQSRGGETQYF.

As to this clone: The same CDR3 can be traced to other DNA sequences in this sample. The V call is TRBV7-3, the J call TRBJ2-3; 13 positions match TRBD2. The germline CDR1 and CDR2 sequences are SGHTA and FQGTGA. This CDR3 contains 15 residues. V dropped 4 bases and J dropped 3; count of bases not matched to a gene: 1. CDR3 in DNA: TGTGCCAGCAGCTGGACTAGCGGGAGTACAGATACGCAGTATTTT. Protein product: CASSWTSGSTDTQYF.

As regards this clone: Within the sample, other DNA sequences also encode this same CDR3. The rearrangement links TRBV19 to TRBJ2-7; 9 nucleotides line up with TRBD2. This CDR3 has 14 amino acids. Germline V CDR1 and CDR2: LNHDA, SQIVND (reference sequence). J was trimmed by 2 bases and V by 3 bases; bases with no gene match: 2. The CDR3 is CASSMLAGTYEQYF. The DNA of the CDR3 is TGTGCCAGTAGTATGCTAGCGGGGACCTACGAGCAGTACTTC.

The rearrangement uses TRBV7-9 and TRBJ2-5, with D unclear. This CDR3 spans 12 amino acids. Per the germline V gene, CDR1 is SEHNR and CDR2 is FQNEAQ (reference sequence). V lost 6 bases, J lost 4 bases, and 9 bases lay in between. The CDR3 nucleotides are TGTGCCAGCAGACCTGGGGTAGAGACCCAGTACTTC. It is translated as CASRPGVETQYF. Looking up the rest from reference TRBV7-9 and TRBJ2-5 gives the full variable domain: DTGVSQNPRHKITKRGQNVTFRCDPISEHNRLYWYRQTLGQGPEFLTYFQNEAQLEKSRLLSDRFSAERPKGSFSTLEIQRTEQGDSAMYLCASRPGVETQYFGPGTRLLVL.

Details on this clone: One end of the junction does not line up with germline, which may come from a read error. The CDR3, as DNA: TGTGCCAGCACCTTGTTACAGGGGAGCTACACCTTC. It codes for CASTLLQGSYTF. The J gene is TRBJ1-2, the V gene TRBV5-6, with 7 bases matching TRBD1. The CDR3 is 12 residues long. Germline V CDR1 and CDR2: SGHDT, YYEEEE.

V usage is TRBV27 and J usage is TRBJ1-5; perhaps TRBD1 as D (5 bases). The CDR3 is 15 residues long. The germline V gene has CDR1 MNHEY and CDR2 SMNVEV (reference sequence). Trimming took 2 bases from V and 3 from J, leaving 11 bases between them. The CDR3 loop reads CASSLGGIVNQPQHF. DNA of the CDR3: TGTGCCAGCAGTTTAGGGGGGATAGTCAATCAGCCCCAGCATTTT.